The 16 T cell receptor beta chains below all came from one sample that was sequenced in a study of blood T cell repertoires in COVID-19. Clones were read by immunoSEQ multiplex PCR, and TCRdb kept only the in-frame ones, dropping some. The sample lists more than 55,000 clones, roughly 88% seen once, with 1.3% in the top ten. Sequencing was carried out using peripheral blood. These receptors were taken from a woman older than 75 with acute or convalescent COVID-19.

This chain links TRBV5-1 with TRBJ2-7; possible D gene TRBD1, 6 bases. Trimming took 1 base from V and 2 from J, leaving 7 bases between them. The CDR3 sequence is 13 residues long. The germline V gene has CDR1 SGHRS and CDR2 YFSETQ. The CDR3 DNA reads TGCGCCAGCAGCTTGCGACAGGCCTACGAGCAGTACTTC. Translating it yields CASSLRQAYEQYF.

The chain combines TRBV10-3 with TRBJ2-2; 8 bases align to TRBD1. The CDR3 covers 15 residues. Losses at the gene ends were 4 bases for V and 2 bases for J; bases not matched to a gene: 3. CDR1 and CDR2 from the germline V gene are ENHRY and SYGVKD. CDR3 coding DNA: TGTGCCATCAGTGTAGGGACAGGCAACACCGGGGAGCTGTTTTTT. It codes for CAISVGTGNTGELFF.

CDR3 nucleotides: TGTGCCAGCAGCTTAAGGGGACAGACGGGAAACACCATATATTTT. It codes for CASSLRGQTGNTIYF. J is TRBJ1-3 and V is TRBV7-3; 7 positions agree with TRBD1. Germline V gene lookup returns CDR1 SGHTA and CDR2 FQGTGA. This CDR3 has 15 amino acids. V dropped 1 base and J dropped 4; count of bases not matched to a gene: 4.

This chain joins TRBV9 and TRBJ1-1, with a possible D match to TRBD1 (5 bases). The CDR3 totals 13 residues. The germline V gene has CDR1 SGDLS and CDR2 YYNGEE. V was clipped by 0 bases and J by 3 bases, with 6 bases between them. CDR3 loop: CASSVAQDTEAFF. In DNA form, the CDR3 reads TGTGCCAGCAGCGTAGCACAGGACACTGAAGCTTTCTTT.

In DNA, the CDR3 is TGTGCCAGCAGCGGAGGGCTGAACTATGGCTACACCTTC. Its translation is CASSGGLNYGYTF. The chain recombines TRBV5-6 with TRBJ1-2; no reliable D call. CDR1 and CDR2 from the germline V gene are SGHDT and YYEEEE. Trimming took 4 bases from V and 2 from J, leaving 9 bases between them. There are 13 residues in the CDR3. Using reference TRBV5-6 and TRBJ1-2 for the parts outside the CDR3, the full variable domain is DAGVTQSPTHLIKTRGQQVTLRCSPKSGHDTVSWYQQALGQGPQFIFQYYEEEERQRGNFPDRFSGHQFPNYSSELNVNALLLGDSALYLCASSGGLNYGYTFGSGTRLTVV.

Here the CDR3 DNA reads TGTGCCAGCAGCCGATCGGGGGGTCCTACTTCCTACGAGCAGTACTTC. Translating gives CASSRSGGPTSYEQYF. The chain combines TRBV6-2 or TRBV6-3 with TRBJ2-7; TRBD2 matches at 7 bases. This CDR3 has 16 residues. Per the germline V gene, CDR1 is MNHEY and CDR2 is SVGEGT. V shed 6 bases, J shed 1 base, and the junction held 12 bases outside the gene matches.

The chain recombines TRBV14 with TRBJ1-6, with 7 positions matching TRBD1. The CDR3 length is 16 residues. CDR1 is SGHDN and CDR2 is FVKESK in the germline V gene. Unmatched junction bases numbered 10, after V lost 4 bases and J lost 7 bases. This CDR3 reads CASSPREGGYNSPLHF. In DNA, the CDR3 is TGTGCCAGCAGCCCTCGGGAAGGGGGCTACAATTCACCCCTCCACTTT.

This rearrangement joins TRBV4-1 to TRBJ2-1, with TRBD2 matching 8 bases. Germline CDR1 and CDR2: MGHRA and YSYEKL. This CDR3 is 18 amino acids long. With V trimmed by 2 bases and J by 8 bases, 17 bases remained unmatched. CDR3 nucleotide sequence: TGCGCCAGCAGCCAAAAACGAAGGCAGCGGGGGATCGACGATGAGCAGTTCTTC. This gives the protein CASSQKRRQRGIDDEQFF.

The chain joins TRBV4-1 to TRBJ2-7; TRBD2 matches 12 bases. Germline CDR1 MGHRA, CDR2 YSYEKL. With V trimmed by 3 bases and J by 0 bases, 15 bases remained unmatched. The CDR3 has 20 residues. The CDR3 protein is CASSHKLGPSGRAVSYEQYF. CDR3 in DNA: TGCGCCAGCAGCCACAAACTCGGGCCTAGCGGGAGGGCCGTCTCCTACGAGCAGTACTTC.

V gene TRBV5-5 combines with J gene TRBJ1-2; D might be TRBD1 (5 bases). Germline assignment: CDR1 SGHKS and CDR2 YYEKEE (reference sequence). V was shortened by 2 bases and J by 6 bases, with 11 bases between the two germline ends. The CDR3 is made up of 13 amino acids. DNA for the CDR3: TGTGCCAGCAGCTTTGACAGCACAAATGGCTACACCTTC. Its protein is CASSFDSTNGYTF.

The chain couples TRBV24-1 to TRBJ2-3; 12 positions agree with TRBD1. This CDR3 contains 16 residues. V lost 4 bases and J lost 5; bases outside the gene matches: 6. Germline V CDR1 and CDR2: KGHDR, SFDVKD. CDR3 bases: TGTGCCACCAGTGACAGGGGACAGGGGGCTGGAGATACGCAGTATTTT. This translates into CATSDRGQGAGDTQYF.

J is TRBJ2-3 and V is TRBV7-3, with 13 bases identical to TRBD2. V lost 4 bases to trimming and J lost 7 bases; unmatched junction nucleotides: 11. Per germline, CDR1 SGHTA and CDR2 FQGTGA. The CDR3 loop spans 17 amino acids. The CDR3 region is CASSSGLAGSSFNTQYF. The CDR3 DNA sequence: TGTGCCAGCAGCTCGGGACTAGCGGGGTCAAGTTTCAATACGCAGTATTTT. The full variable domain, in which reference TRBV7-3 and TRBJ2-3 provide the parts outside the CDR3, is GAGVSQTPSNKVTEKGKYVELRCDPISGHTALYWYRQSLGQGPEFLIYFQGTGAADDSGLPNDRFFAVRPEGSVSTLKIQRTERGDSAVYLCASSSGLAGSSFNTQYFGPGTRLTVL.

The CDR3 here is CASSLQGSGYGYTF. DNA for the CDR3: TGTGCCAGCAGTCTACAGGGAAGCGGCTATGGCTACACCTTC. This chain joins TRBV6-5 and TRBJ1-2, with D perhaps TRBD1 (6 bases). Germline lookup yields CDR1 MNHEY and CDR2 SVGAGI. The germline V and J ends were trimmed by 5 bases and 4 bases, with 14 bases remaining between them. The CDR3 is 14 amino acids.

The J gene is TRBJ1-5, the V gene TRBV11-2; a weak D match, TRBD1 (5 bases). Germline V CDR1 and CDR2: SGHAT, FQNNGV. The CDR3 length is 15 residues. Trimming left V 3 bases short and J 3 bases short, with 12 bases between. This CDR3 is CASSLDMQVNQPQHF. The DNA of the CDR3 is TGTGCCAGCAGCTTGGACATGCAGGTCAATCAGCCCCAGCATTTT.

The V gene is TRBV28, the J gene TRBJ1-4; weak D call: TRBD1 (5 bases). V was cut by 5 bases and J by 3 bases, with 13 bases left in between. Germline V lookup: CDR1 MDHEN, CDR2 SYDVKM. This CDR3 comprises 15 residues. The CDR3 nucleotides read TGTGCCAGCAGTAGTCAGGGTATAGCTAATGAAAAACTGTTTTTT. Residues: CASSSQGIANEKLFF.

This chain connects TRBV3-1 (or the pseudogene TRBV3-2) to TRBJ2-5; 7 positions agree with TRBD2. This CDR3 has 15 residues. The germline V gene encodes CDR1 LGHDT and CDR2 YNNKEL (reference sequence). The V and J ends lost 1 base and 10 bases, in that order; junction bases with no gene match: 12. In nucleotides, the CDR3 is TGTGCCAGCAGCCAAGCATGGAGTCTAGGGGAGGGCCAGTACTTC. As protein: CASSQAWSLGEGQYF.